A selection of T cell receptor beta chains follows, all from one sample in a study of beta chain features in type 1 diabetes. Sequencing was performed with immunoSEQ multiplex PCR; in TCRdb, only in-frame clones are kept and a portion is missing. The sample lists about 340,000 clones, roughly 12% occurring once. The sequencing sample was made of naive CD4+ T cells from blood. These receptors came from a woman aged 18-30 years with type 1 diabetes. CDR3s include the opening cysteine and the closing phenylalanine or tryptophan. The D gene is left open where the match is weak. Some rows mark clone size as missing; the rest say once, few, many or name a class of expanded clone.

j_call clone_size v_call d_call cdr3_aa cdr3_nt
TRBJ2-2 - TRBV30 - CAYSGTSVGELFF TGTGCCTACAGCGGAACCTCGGTCGGGGAGCTGTTTTTT
TRBJ2-1 few TRBV10-2 - CAIVSEVYNEQFF TGCGCCATCGTTAGCGAGGTCTACAATGAGCAGTTCTTC
TRBJ1-1 few TRBV2 - CASPTEQGIGGAFF TGTGCCAGCCCTACTGAGCAGGGAATCGGTGGAGCTTTCTTT
TRBJ2-1 few TRBV18 TRBD2 CASSPRLADNEQFF TGTGCCAGCTCACCCCGACTAGCGGACAATGAGCAGTTCTTC
TRBJ1-2 - TRBV18 TRBD1 CASSPSGQAPNYGYTF TGTGCCAGCTCACCATCCGGACAGGCCCCTAACTATGGCTACACCTTC
TRBJ2-1 few TRBV6-6 TRBD2 CASSTSGTEYNEQFF TGTGCCAGCAGTACTAGCGGGACGGAATACAATGAGCAGTTCTTC
TRBJ2-3 - TRBV18 - CASSAPTGGSTDTQYF TGTGCCAGCTCAGCCCCGACAGGCGGAAGCACAGATACGCAGTATTTT
TRBJ2-5 - TRBV7-9 TRBD1 CASSLADRFQETQYF TGTGCCAGCAGCTTAGCGGACAGGTTCCAAGAGACCCAGTACTTC
TRBJ2-3 - TRBV9 TRBD2 CASSVGEGTSGTSTDTQYF TGTGCCAGCAGCGTGGGAGAAGGGACTAGCGGAACTAGCACAGATACGCAGTATTTT
TRBJ1-5 few TRBV9 - CASSVQGDYQPQHF TGTGCCAGCAGCGTACAGGGCGATTATCAGCCCCAGCATTTT
TRBJ2-7 - TRBV28 - CASTRNTYEQYF TGTGCCAGCACCAGAAATACCTACGAGCAGTACTTC
TRBJ2-7 few TRBV27 - CASSLSTGATYEQYF TGTGCCAGCAGTTTATCGACAGGAGCCACCTACGAGCAGTACTTC
TRBJ2-2 - TRBV4-3 - CASSQAPPGSSNTGELFF TGCGCCAGCAGCCAAGCACCTCCGGGATCCTCGAACACCGGGGAGCTGTTTTTT
TRBJ2-1 - TRBV18 - CASSPDRNEQFF TGTGCCAGCTCACCTGACAGGAATGAGCAGTTCTTC